This T cell receptor beta chain was observed in a study of T cell changes during pregnancy in multiple sclerosis. Per germline, CDR1 MGHDK and CDR2 SYGVNS. The CDR3 loop spans 16 amino acids. With 5 bases clipped from V and 4 bases from J, the junction kept 11 bases outside the gene matches. The repertoire was sequenced with immunoSEQ multiplex PCR; TCRdb's copy has only in-frame clones and lacks some. The table shows tens of thousands of clones, with just over 90% occurring only once. In this sample, this clone turned up once. Sequenced here: CD4+ T cells from peripheral blood mononuclear cells, sampled before pregnancy. The chain couples TRBV25-1 to TRBJ2-5; 9 nucleotides line up with TRBD2. The clonotype originates from a female donor with multiple sclerosis, enrolled in a pregnancy study. CDR3 sequence reads: CASSFPARLAVETQYF. The CDR3 bases are TGTGCCAGCAGTTTCCCCGCCAGACTAGCGGTAGAGACCCAGTACTTC.